The next 28 T cell receptor beta chains were all read from a single sample in a study of T cells in women clearing cervical HPV infection. The protocol was immunoSEQ multiplex PCR, while the TCRdb copy is restricted to in-frame clones and leaves out a portion. This sample's table has fewer than 30,000 clones. The sample comprised blood buffy coat. The receptors derive from a woman aged 18 to 69 with a cervical HPV16 infection that either progressed to CIN3+ or cleared (not recorded which).

Details on this clone: From the germline J gene comes the end of the CDR3, since the read stops 3 residues before it. The chain recombines TRBV19 with TRBJ2-3; tentative D call: TRBD1 (5 bases). From germline, CDR1 is LNHDA and CDR2 SQIVND (reference sequence). The CDR3 totals 13 residues. CDR3 in amino acids: CASNPGQWQPQYF. The CDR3 DNA, read in part, is TGTGCCAGTAACCCAGGGCAGTGGCAGCCG.

To note about this clone: The CDR3 extends 3 residues past the end of the read, so its final part is completed from the germline J gene. V and J are TRBV19 and TRBJ2-7; 7 bases fit TRBD2. CDR1 is LNHDA and CDR2 is SQIVND in the germline V gene (reference sequence). The ends lost 7 bases at V and 3 bases at J; junction bases unmatched: 9. CDR3 size: 14 residues. The CDR3 here is CASKKAGEFYEQYF. The DNA read from the CDR3 is TGTGCCAGTAAGAAGGCGGGAGAGTTCTACGAG. Together with reference TRBV19 and TRBJ2-7, the CDR3 gives the full variable domain: DGGITQSPKYLFRKEGQNVTLSCEQNLNHDAMYWYRQDPGQGLRLIYYSQIVNDFQKGDIAEGYSVSREKKESFPLTVTSAQKNPTAFYLCASKKAGEFYEQYFGPGTRLTVT.

As regards this clone: Read sequence stops 3 residues before the CDR3 end, and the germline J gene provides the missing end. The gene calls are TRBV5-6 and TRBJ2-4; D unresolved. The CDR3 loop spans 14 amino acids. The V gene lost 1 base and the J gene lost 7 bases, with 12 bases spanning the gap. Germline lookup yields CDR1 SGHDT and CDR2 YYEEEE. The CDR3: CASSLSRVRNIQYF. The part of the CDR3 DNA that was read is TGTGCCAGCAGCTTGTCCCGGGTTCGGAACATT. The complete variable domain, with remaining parts taken from reference TRBV5-6 and TRBJ2-4, reads DAGVTQSPTHLIKTRGQQVTLRCSPKSGHDTVSWYQQALGQGPQFIFQYYEEEERQRGNFPDRFSGHQFPNYSSELNVNALLLGDSALYLCASSLSRVRNIQYFGAGTRLSVL.

Regarding this clone: Read data end 3 residues before the CDR3 end; the end is taken from the germline J gene. The chain has TRBV7-9 and TRBJ1-2; TRBD1 aligns across 8 bases. Germline loops: CDR1 SEHNR, CDR2 FQNEAQ (reference sequence). Trimming at V came to 5 bases and at J to 3 bases, leaving 8 bases not matched to a gene. This CDR3 contains 15 residues. The CDR3 is CASSLQGGPYYGYTF. CDR3 DNA (partial): TGTGCCAGCAGCCTACAGGGGGGCCCGTACTATGGC.

As concerns this clone: From the germline J gene comes the end of the CDR3, since the read stops 3 residues before it. The chain is built from TRBV5-1 and TRBJ2-5, with 9 bases aligning to TRBD1. Germline loops: CDR1 SGHRS, CDR2 YFSETQ. The CDR3 runs to 16 residues. With V trimmed by 4 bases and J by 5 bases, 12 bases remained unmatched. CDR3 bases read: TGCGCCAGCAGCAGGGGGGACAGGGCGGACTTCGAGACC. Amino acid sequence: CASSRGDRADFET. The full CDR3 protein is CASSRGDRADFETQYF.

Notes on this clone: The read comes to an end 3 residues before the CDR3 does, leaving the germline J gene to fill in the end. The rearrangement joins TRBV5-6 to TRBJ2-5; 9 bases fit TRBD1. CDR3 length: 13 residues. Germline assignment: CDR1 SGHDT and CDR2 YYEEEE. J gave up 5 bases and V 3 bases, and 2 bases lay outside the gene matches. CDR3 bases read: TGTGCCAGCAGCTACAGGGGGCGGGAGACC. Amino acid sequence: CASSYRGRET. The entire CDR3 protein reads CASSYRGRETQYF.

As for this clone: Read data end 3 residues before the CDR3 end; the end is taken from the germline J gene. The chain uses TRBV12-3 or TRBV12-4 and TRBJ1-5; no definite D call. Trimming removed 6 bases at V and 5 bases at J, with 17 bases between. The length of the CDR3 is 15 residues. The CDR3 here is CASSQGPGTDQPQHF. The CDR3 DNA, read in part, is TGTGCCAGCAGCCAAGGCCCAGGCACGGATCAGCCC.

In regard to this clone: Read coverage stops 3 residues before the CDR3 terminus; the germline J gene supplies the remainder. V usage is TRBV6-2 or TRBV6-3 and J usage is TRBJ2-4, with no clear D. This CDR3 spans 13 amino acids. Germline loops: CDR1 MNHEY, CDR2 SVGEGT. Partial CDR3 DNA: TGTGCCAGCAGGACTTATAGCAATCAGCCT. It encodes CASRTYSNQP. In full, the CDR3 reads CASRTYSNQPQYF.

On this clone: From the germline J gene comes the end of the CDR3, since the read stops 3 residues before it. This sequence joins TRBV7-9 and TRBJ1-2; a weak D match, TRBD1 (5 bases). The germline gives CDR1 SEHNR, CDR2 FQNEAQ (reference sequence). This CDR3 has 14 amino acids. V lost 1 base and J 3 bases, leaving 9 bases between the germline ends. CDR3 amino acids: CASSLVGGHYGYTF. The sequenced part of the CDR3 DNA is TGTGCCAGCAGCTTAGTGGGGGGTCACTATGGC.

Worth noting for this clone: The read terminates 3 residues ahead of where the CDR3 ends, so the germline J gene completes it. The V call is TRBV18, the J call TRBJ1-5, with a weak D call TRBD1 (5 bases). Germline CDR1 and CDR2: KGHSH and LQKENI. The CDR3 is 15 residues long. Trimming removed 5 bases at V and 3 bases at J, with 14 bases between. The CDR3 region is CASSKTGGANQPQHF. Partial CDR3 DNA: TGTGCCAGCTCAAAAACAGGAGGCGCCAATCAGCCC.

A note on this clone: An end of the junction does not agree with germline; a read error may underlie this. In the same sample, other DNA sequences code for this CDR3. The CDR3 bases that were read are TGTGCCAGCTCACCGGGGGCAGAAAACACT. It codes for CASSPGAENT. The whole CDR3 region reads CASSPGAENTIYF. The chain combines TRBV18 with TRBJ1-3; D is perhaps TRBD1 (6 bases). The sequenced fragment ends 3 residues before the CDR3 boundary, so the rest is inferred from the germline J gene. Germline lookup yields CDR1 KGHSH and CDR2 LQKENI. CDR3 length equals 13 residues.

The DNA read from the CDR3 is TGTGCCAGCAGCGTACAGGGTTATGGC. It translates to CASSVQGYG. The whole CDR3 sequence is CASSVQGYGYTF. The chain uses TRBV7-9 and TRBJ1-2; a weak D match, TRBD1 (6 bases). The CDR3 is cut off 3 residues early in the read; its end comes from the germline J gene. The germline V gene encodes CDR1 SEHNR and CDR2 FQNEAQ (reference sequence). The V end was cut by 5 bases, the J end by 5 bases, with 9 bases between. CDR3 length: 12 amino acids.

Worth noting for this clone: The read ends 3 residues early relative to the CDR3; the germline J gene fills the gap. The chain combines TRBV7-8 with TRBJ2-7; 7 bases map to TRBD1. The CDR3 spans 13 residues. Germline trimming cut 4 bases from V and 1 base from J; bases unmatched to any gene: 1. The germline CDR1 and CDR2 sequences are SGHVS and FQNEAQ. CDR3 bases read: TGTGCCAGCAGCTCGGGACAGTCCTACGAG. Its protein product is CASSSGQSYE. The entire CDR3 is CASSSGQSYEQYF.

Of note for this clone: The read terminates 3 residues ahead of where the CDR3 ends, so the germline J gene completes it. The V and J genes are TRBV20-1 and TRBJ2-3, with TRBD2 identical over 10 bases. The ends lost 4 bases at V and 2 bases at J; junction bases unmatched: 3. Germline V gives CDR1 DFQATT, CDR2 SNEGSKA (reference sequence). The CDR3 runs 14 residues. CDR3 loop: CSATLAGVTDTQYF. The DNA read from the CDR3 is TGCAGTGCTACCCTAGCGGGAGTCACAGATACG.

As to this clone: The read comes to an end 3 residues before the CDR3 does, leaving the germline J gene to fill in the end. Other DNA sequences in the same sample also yield this CDR3. The V and J genes are TRBV5-1 and TRBJ2-7; 7 positions agree with TRBD1. The junction had 9 bases not matched to a gene; V was cut back by 4 bases and J by 2 bases. This CDR3 is 15 amino acids long. Germline CDR1 is SGHRS and CDR2 is YFSETQ. The CDR3 loop is CASSPRTGGTYEQYF. CDR3 bases read: TGCGCCAGCAGCCCTCGGACAGGAGGAACCTACGAG. Using reference TRBV5-1 and TRBJ2-7 for the parts outside the CDR3, the full variable domain is KAGVTQTPRYLIKTRGQQVTLSCSPISGHRSVSWYQQTPGQGLQFLFEYFSETQRNKGNFPGRFSGRQFSNSRSEMNVSTLELGDSALYLCASSPRTGGTYEQYFGPGTRLTVT.

Comments on this clone: The read halts 3 residues ahead of the CDR3 end, with the missing end drawn from the germline J gene. J is TRBJ1-6 and V is TRBV20-1, with TRBD1 as a possible D gene (6 bases). The ends were cut back, 3 bases at V and 4 bases at J, with 13 bases in the middle. The CDR3 is 15 residues long. CDR1 is DFQATT, CDR2 SNEGSKA, per germline (reference sequence). CDR3 DNA, as far as it was read: TGCAGTGCTAGGGCCGGAACAGGGTATAATTCACCC. Protein: CSARAGTGYNSP. The whole CDR3 sequence reads CSARAGTGYNSPLHF.

A remark on this clone: Read coverage stops 3 residues before the CDR3 terminus; the germline J gene supplies the remainder. This chain uses TRBV2 with TRBJ2-7, with 9 positions matching TRBD2. The V gene's germline CDR1 is SNHLY and CDR2 FYNNEI. This CDR3 comprises 14 residues. With V trimmed by 8 bases and J by 2 bases, 7 bases remained unmatched. The covered CDR3 bases are TGTGCCAGCTCCCGACTAGCGGAGACCTACGAG. Translation: CASSRLAETYE. The entire CDR3 reads CASSRLAETYEQYF.

CDR3 DNA (partial): TGTGCCATCAGGATGGACAGGAACAATGAG. It translates to CAIRMDRNNE. The whole CDR3 reads CAIRMDRNNEQFF. The V gene is TRBV10-3, the J gene TRBJ2-1; 7 bases map to TRBD1. The DNA ends 3 residues before the CDR3 does, and the rest of the CDR3 is filled in from the germline J gene. J was trimmed by 5 bases and V by 6 bases; bases with no gene match: 4. CDR1 is ENHRY and CDR2 is SYGVKD in the germline V gene. This CDR3 contains 13 residues.

As regards this clone: The read ends 3 residues before the CDR3 terminus; that terminus is restored from the germline J gene. This rearrangement joins TRBV19 to TRBJ2-2; a weak D match, TRBD2 (7 bases). The germline V gene encodes CDR1 LNHDA and CDR2 SQIVND (reference sequence). This CDR3 has 16 amino acids. CDR3 loop: CASSIDRGAGANVLFF. The sequenced part of the CDR3 DNA is TGTGCCAGTAGTATAGATCGGGGGGCTGGGGCCAACGTG.

A note on this clone: The CDR3 end is not reached by the read, which stops 3 residues before it; the germline J gene fills it in. The chain has TRBV20-1 and TRBJ2-3; a weak D match, TRBD1 (6 bases). The CDR3 has 19 residues. Germline V lookup: CDR1 DFQATT, CDR2 SNEGSKA (reference sequence). Between the trimmed V and J ends, which lost 3 bases and 0 bases, there was a span of 25 bases. Partial CDR3 DNA: TGCAGTGCTAGGTCAGGTCGACAGGACGCGTTCACTAGCACAGATACG. The encoded protein is CSARSGRQDAFTSTDT. Given in full, the CDR3 is CSARSGRQDAFTSTDTQYF.

In the case of this clone: The missing CDR3 end, 3 residues past where the read stops, is filled in from the germline J gene. The chain joins TRBV6-1 to TRBJ1-2, with a tentative D call TRBD1 (6 bases). Germline V gives CDR1 MNHNS, CDR2 SASEGT. The CDR3 is made up of 13 amino acids. Trimming cost V 2 bases and J 6 bases, with 10 bases left between them. The CDR3 bases that were read are TGTGCCAGCAGTGAAACAGGGTTGGATGGC. As protein: CASSETGLDG. The complete CDR3 reads CASSETGLDGYTF.

A word on this clone: The CDR3 end lies 3 residues beyond the end of the read and is filled in from the germline J gene. The chain has TRBV7-9 and TRBJ1-2, with D perhaps TRBD1 (6 bases). This CDR3 spans 12 amino acids. Per germline, CDR1 SEHNR and CDR2 FQNEAQ (reference sequence). Trimming removed 6 bases from V and 4 bases from J, with 9 bases in between. CDR3 sequence: CASRGTLYGYTF. The part of the CDR3 DNA that was read is TGTGCCAGCAGGGGGACACTCTATGGC. Full variable domain (missing parts from reference TRBV7-9 and TRBJ1-2): DTGVSQNPRHKITKRGQNVTFRCDPISEHNRLYWYRQTLGQGPEFLTYFQNEAQLEKSRLLSDRFSAERPKGSFSTLEIQRTEQGDSAMYLCASRGTLYGYTFGSGTRLTVV.

On this clone: The read finishes 3 residues shy of the CDR3 end, and the germline J gene is used to complete it. The rearrangement joins TRBV29-1 to TRBJ2-7; D ambiguous. Germline assignment: CDR1 SQVTM and CDR2 ANQGSEA. The CDR3 extends over 12 amino acids. V lost 4 bases and J lost 6, with 13 bases in between. The CDR3 region is CSVAPYLGEQYF. The CDR3 bases that were read are TGCAGCGTTGCACCTTACCTAGGCGAG.

Turning to this clone: The read ends 3 residues early relative to the CDR3; the germline J gene fills the gap. The chain has TRBV28 and TRBJ2-1; 10 bases line up with TRBD2. Unmatched junction bases numbered 9, after V lost 5 bases and J lost 5 bases. Per germline, CDR1 MDHEN and CDR2 SYDVKM. This CDR3 spans 16 amino acids. The sequenced CDR3 bases are TGTGCCAGCAGTCAGCCTGGGACTAGCGATAACAATGAG. It yields the protein CASSQPGTSDNNE. Given in full, the CDR3 is CASSQPGTSDNNEQFF.

Points on this clone: The read halts 3 residues ahead of the CDR3 end, with the missing end drawn from the germline J gene. This rearrangement joins TRBV19 to TRBJ2-1, with TRBD2 as a possible D gene (7 bases). Germline-derived CDR1 and CDR2 are LNHDA and SQIVND (reference sequence). This CDR3 region has 16 residues. V was trimmed by 2 bases and J by 7 bases, leaving 18 bases between them. Incomplete CDR3 DNA: TGTGCCAGTAGTATACTTAGGGGGAGGGCCGGAAATGAG. This encodes CASSILRGRAGNE. The complete CDR3 sequence is CASSILRGRAGNEQFF.

For this clone: The read ends 3 residues early relative to the CDR3; the germline J gene fills the gap. The V and J genes are TRBV7-9 and TRBJ1-2, with a tentative D call TRBD1 (6 bases). Germline V gene lookup returns CDR1 SEHNR and CDR2 FQNEAQ (reference sequence). The CDR3 contains 13 residues. V dropped 5 bases and J dropped 4 bases, with 11 bases sitting between them. The part of the CDR3 DNA that was read is TGTGCCAGCAGCCGGGGGGCGGGCTATGGC. The encoded protein is CASSRGAGYG. The whole CDR3 protein reads CASSRGAGYGYTF.

With respect to this clone: The read falls 3 residues short of the CDR3 end, and the missing part is taken from the germline J gene. V gene TRBV28 combines with J gene TRBJ2-7; the D gene is possibly TRBD1 (6 bases). Germline V gene lookup returns CDR1 MDHEN and CDR2 SYDVKM. The CDR3 length is 15 residues. Trimming stripped 5 bases from V and 1 base from J, with 15 bases between. CDR3 DNA (partial): TGTGCCAGCAGTCCCCCCGGGACAAAATCCTACGAG. It codes for CASSPPGTKSYE. The whole CDR3 sequence reads CASSPPGTKSYEQYF.

As for this clone: The read gets to within 3 residues of the CDR3 end, and the germline J gene fills in the rest. V gene TRBV30 combines with J gene TRBJ1-1, with D tentatively TRBD1 (5 bases). Looked up from germline, CDR1 is GTSNPN and CDR2 is SVGIG (reference sequence). The CDR3 runs to 15 residues. The V end lost 0 bases, the J end lost 6 bases, and 17 bases lay between the germline ends. CDR3 sequence reads: CAWSVLSGVKAEAFF. The covered CDR3 bases are TGTGCCTGGAGTGTACTTTCGGGGGTGAAGGCTGAA.